The 14 T cell receptor beta chains below all came from one sample that was sequenced in a study of T cells after posttransplantation cyclophosphamide. Treatment was busulfan-fludarabine conditioning, a marrow graft, and cyclophosphamide on days +3 and +4. This table comes from immunoSEQ multiplex PCR, and its TCRdb copy is limited to in-frame clones, with some not included. The table lists approximately 17,000 clones, with no singletons. The sequencing here drew on PBMCs, taken after allogeneic stem cell transplant with posttransplant cyclophosphamide. The receptor set was obtained from a female patient aged 30-39 years who received an allogeneic stem cell transplant from a related donor, was CMV-positive, and had no GVHD. The graft donor may have given rise to some T cells.

This clone has at least ten counts. The V and J genes are TRBV11-2 and TRBJ2-7, with D unclear. Trimming took off 2 bases at V and 5 bases at J, with 13 bases between the two ends. CDR1 and CDR2 from the germline V gene are SGHAT and FQNNGV. The CDR3 is 14 amino acids. The CDR3, as DNA: TGTGCCAGCAGCTTAAACCTCGACATCGACGAGCAGTACTTC. Its translation is CASSLNLDIDEQYF.

This clone was detected many times. The chain combines TRBV11-2 with TRBJ2-7; TRBD2 matches 8 bases. The CDR3 loop spans 15 amino acids. V shed 3 bases and J 2 bases; nucleotides not matched to a gene: 6. Per germline, CDR1 SGHAT and CDR2 FQNNGV. The CDR3 DNA follows: TGTGCCAGCAGCTTGGGCCGGGGGGGTGCCTACGAGCAGTACTTC. Translation: CASSLGRGGAYEQYF. The whole variable domain, filled in from reference TRBV11-2 and TRBJ2-7, reads EAGVAQSPRYKIIEKRQSVAFWCNPISGHATLYWYQQILGQGPKLLIQFQNNGVVDDSQLPKDRFSAERLKGVDSTLKIQPAKLEDSAVYLCASSLGRGGAYEQYFGPGTRLTVT.

This clone was found many times. CDR3 loop: CASSLGTGRTDTQYF. As DNA, the CDR3 is TGTGCCAGCAGCTTGGGGACAGGTCGCACAGATACGCAGTATTTT. V is TRBV5-6 and J is TRBJ2-3; 7 bases line up with TRBD1. The CDR3 runs 15 residues. The V segment lost 0 bases and the J segment 1 base; nucleotides outside the gene matches: 2. CDR1 is SGHDT and CDR2 is YYEEEE in the germline V gene.

This clone has ten or more counts. The V gene is TRBV7-9, the J gene TRBJ2-1, with 11 nucleotides matching TRBD2. This CDR3 spans 18 amino acids. Germline loops: CDR1 SEHNR, CDR2 FQNEAQ (reference sequence). V lost 5 bases to trimming and J lost 2 bases; unmatched junction nucleotides: 11. CDR3 residues: CASSPTLGLAGTYNEQFF. The DNA for the CDR3 is TGTGCCAGCAGCCCCACTCTTGGACTAGCGGGCACCTACAATGAGCAGTTCTTC.

This clone was recorded many times. The rearrangement uses TRBV18 and TRBJ2-5; 10 bases are a match to TRBD1. V dropped 3 bases and J dropped 4; count of bases not matched to a gene: 2. CDR1 is KGHSH and CDR2 is LQKENI in the germline V gene. The CDR3 is 14 residues long. CDR3 sequence reads: CASSPGTGAETQYF. CDR3 nucleotides: TGTGCCAGCTCACCCGGGACAGGGGCAGAGACCCAGTACTTC.

This clone was observed at least ten times. V usage is TRBV11-2 and J usage is TRBJ2-7, with D tentatively TRBD1 (6 bases). Germline loops: CDR1 SGHAT, CDR2 FQNNGV. CDR3 size: 14 residues. V lost 2 bases and J 2 bases, leaving 10 bases between the germline ends. Here the CDR3 reads CASSLSRGAYEQYF. CDR3 DNA: TGTGCCAGCAGCTTAAGCAGGGGAGCCTACGAGCAGTACTTC.

This clone was detected many times. The gene calls are TRBV7-2 and TRBJ2-2; no definite D call. The V and J ends lost 5 bases and 7 bases respectively, with 8 bases between them. Germline CDR1 is SGHTA and CDR2 is FQGNSA. This CDR3 region has 12 residues. The CDR3: CASSLSRGELFF. In DNA, the CDR3 is TGTGCCAGCAGCCTTAGTCGCGGGGAGCTGTTTTTT.

This clone was counted ten times or more. The genes are TRBV2 and TRBJ1-1; no reliable D call. The germline V gene encodes CDR1 SNHLY and CDR2 FYNNEI. CDR3 length: 13 amino acids. The ends were cut back, 3 bases at V and 0 bases at J, with 5 bases in the middle. CDR3 loop: CASSDSVNTEAFF. For the CDR3, the DNA is TGTGCCAGCAGTGACTCAGTGAACACTGAAGCTTTCTTT.

This clone was observed many times. The CDR3 reads CASIPGSSYNEQFF. The DNA of the CDR3 is TGTGCCAGCATACCCGGGAGCTCCTACAATGAGCAGTTCTTC. This chain joins TRBV28 and TRBJ2-1; TRBD2 might be the D (6 bases). Trimming stripped 7 bases from V and 0 bases from J, with 10 bases between. This CDR3 spans 14 amino acids. Germline CDR1 MDHEN, CDR2 SYDVKM. The whole variable domain, remainder taken from reference TRBV28 and TRBJ2-1, is DVKVTQSSRYLVKRTGEKVFLECVQDMDHENMFWYRQDPGLGLRLIYFSYDVKMKEKGDIPEGYSVSREKKERFSLILESASTNQTSMYLCASIPGSSYNEQFFGPGTRLTVL.

This clone occurred many times. The rearrangement uses TRBV4-1 and TRBJ1-2; tentative D call: TRBD1 (5 bases). CDR1 and CDR2 from the germline V gene are MGHRA and YSYEKL. V dropped 0 bases and J dropped 5 bases, with 10 bases sitting between them. This CDR3 is built from 14 residues. The CDR3 protein is CASSQEGAGYGYTF. CDR3 DNA: TGCGCCAGCAGCCAAGAAGGGGCAGGTTATGGCTACACCTTC.

This clone has ten or more counts. The chain links TRBV4-3 to TRBJ1-2; no clear D gene. V was cut by 0 bases and J by 4 bases, with 12 bases left in between. Germline assignment: CDR1 LGHNA and CDR2 YSLEER. This CDR3 is 15 amino acids long. CDR3 bases: TGCGCCAGCAGCCAAGAACAGCCTTGGGCCTATGGCTACACCTTC. It translates to CASSQEQPWAYGYTF.

The table lists this clone with many counts. The rearrangement joins TRBV5-1 to TRBJ2-4; D is uncertain. CDR1 is SGHRS and CDR2 is YFSETQ in the germline V gene. Trimming took 9 bases from V and 0 from J, leaving 16 bases between them. CDR3 length: 15 amino acids. CDR3 bases: TGCGCCACCCTAGACGAAATCTTAGCCAAAAACATTCAGTACTTC. This sequence encodes CATLDEILAKNIQYF.

This clone has ten or more counts. The rearrangement joins TRBV19 to TRBJ2-7; TRBD1 matches 7 bases. In germline, CDR1 is LNHDA, CDR2 SQIVND (reference sequence). V lost 4 bases and J lost 6; bases outside the gene matches: 15. There are 16 residues in the CDR3. This CDR3 reads CASSRSGQVNSGEQYF. The CDR3 DNA reads as TGTGCCAGTAGTAGGTCAGGACAGGTAAATTCAGGCGAGCAGTACTTC.

This clone was counted ten times or more. This sequence joins TRBV5-1 and TRBJ2-2; 12 bases agree with TRBD1. The V segment lost 4 bases and the J segment 9 bases; nucleotides outside the gene matches: 4. Germline-derived CDR1 and CDR2 are SGHRS and YFSETQ. The CDR3 consists of 14 residues. As DNA, the CDR3 is TGCGCCAGCAGCCGGGGACAGGGGGCCCGGGAGCTGTTTTTT. Translated: CASSRGQGARELFF.